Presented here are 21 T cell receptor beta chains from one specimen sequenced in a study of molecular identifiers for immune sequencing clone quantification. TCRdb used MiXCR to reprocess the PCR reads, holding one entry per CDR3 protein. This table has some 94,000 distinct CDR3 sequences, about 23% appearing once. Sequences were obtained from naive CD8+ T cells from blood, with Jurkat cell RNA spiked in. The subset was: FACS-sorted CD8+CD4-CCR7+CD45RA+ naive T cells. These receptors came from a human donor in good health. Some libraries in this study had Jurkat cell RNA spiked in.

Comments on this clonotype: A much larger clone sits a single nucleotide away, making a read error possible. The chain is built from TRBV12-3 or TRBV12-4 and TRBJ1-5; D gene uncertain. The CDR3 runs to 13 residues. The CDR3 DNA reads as TGTGCCAGCGGTTTCTGGCTCCATCAGCCCCAGCATTTT. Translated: CASGFWLHQPQHF.

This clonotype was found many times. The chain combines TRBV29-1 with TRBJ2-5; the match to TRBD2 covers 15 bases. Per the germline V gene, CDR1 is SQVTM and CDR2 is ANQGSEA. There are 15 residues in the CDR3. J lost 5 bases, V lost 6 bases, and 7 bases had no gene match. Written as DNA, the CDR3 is TGCAGCGTCTCCGGGACTAGCGGGAGGATCGAGACCCAGTACTTC. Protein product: CSVSGTSGRIETQYF.

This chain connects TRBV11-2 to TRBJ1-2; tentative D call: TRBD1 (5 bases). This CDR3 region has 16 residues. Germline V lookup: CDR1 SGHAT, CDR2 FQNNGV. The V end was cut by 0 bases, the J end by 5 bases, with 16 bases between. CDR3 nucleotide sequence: TGTGCCAGCAGCTTAGATTCGCGGCAGGGTTGGTATGGCTACACCTTC. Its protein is CASSLDSRQGWYGYTF.

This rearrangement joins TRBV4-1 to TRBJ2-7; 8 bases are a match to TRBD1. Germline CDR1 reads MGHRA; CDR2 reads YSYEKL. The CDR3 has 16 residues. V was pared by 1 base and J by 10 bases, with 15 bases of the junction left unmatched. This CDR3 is CASSQVASWTGTEQYF. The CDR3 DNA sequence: TGCGCCAGCAGCCAAGTCGCTTCCTGGACAGGGACGGAACAGTACTTC.

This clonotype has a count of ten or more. In DNA, the CDR3 is TGTGCCAGCAGCTTAGCGGACAGGGGAGGATCTGGGGCCAACGTCCTGACTTTC. This gives the protein CASSLADRGGSGANVLTF. V usage is TRBV7-9 and J usage is TRBJ2-6; 9 bases align to TRBD1. The CDR3 consists of 18 residues. V gave up 0 bases and J gave up 1 base; unmatched junction bases: 4. Germline CDR1 is SEHNR and CDR2 is FQNEAQ (reference sequence).

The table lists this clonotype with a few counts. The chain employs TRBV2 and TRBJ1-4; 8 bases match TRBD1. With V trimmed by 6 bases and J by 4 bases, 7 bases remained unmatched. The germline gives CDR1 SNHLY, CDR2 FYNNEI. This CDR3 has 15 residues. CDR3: CASRLGQEHNEKLFF. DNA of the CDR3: TGTGCCAGCAGACTGGGACAGGAGCATAATGAAAAACTGTTTTTT.

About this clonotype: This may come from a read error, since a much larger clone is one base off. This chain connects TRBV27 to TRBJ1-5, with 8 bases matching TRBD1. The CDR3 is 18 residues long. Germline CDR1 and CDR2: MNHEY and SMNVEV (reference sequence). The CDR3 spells CTSSLLGPQGAINQPQHF. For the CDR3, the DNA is TGTACCAGCAGTCTTTTAGGGCCGCAGGGGGCGATCAATCAGCCCCAGCATTTT.

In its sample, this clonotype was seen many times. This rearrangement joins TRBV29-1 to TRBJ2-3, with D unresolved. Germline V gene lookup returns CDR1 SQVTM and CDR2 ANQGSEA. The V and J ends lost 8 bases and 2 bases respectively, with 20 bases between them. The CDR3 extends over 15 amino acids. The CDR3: CSITWADKYTDTQYF. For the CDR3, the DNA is TGCAGCATCACTTGGGCCGACAAATACACAGATACGCAGTATTTT.

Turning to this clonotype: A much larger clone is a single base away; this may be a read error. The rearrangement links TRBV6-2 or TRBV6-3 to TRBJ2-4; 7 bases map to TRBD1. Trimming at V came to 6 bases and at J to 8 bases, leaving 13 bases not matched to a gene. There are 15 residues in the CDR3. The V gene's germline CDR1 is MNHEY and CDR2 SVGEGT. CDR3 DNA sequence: TGTGCCAGCAGCTTTACAGGGGCTTACCGAGACATTCAGTACTTC. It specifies CASSFTGAYRDIQYF.

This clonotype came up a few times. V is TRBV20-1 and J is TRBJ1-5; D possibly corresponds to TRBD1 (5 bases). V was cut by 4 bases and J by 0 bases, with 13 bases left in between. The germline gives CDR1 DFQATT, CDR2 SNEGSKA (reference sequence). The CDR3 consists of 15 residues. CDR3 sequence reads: CSATDKYNSNQPQHF. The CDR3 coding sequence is TGCAGTGCTACGGACAAGTATAATAGCAATCAGCCCCAGCATTTT.

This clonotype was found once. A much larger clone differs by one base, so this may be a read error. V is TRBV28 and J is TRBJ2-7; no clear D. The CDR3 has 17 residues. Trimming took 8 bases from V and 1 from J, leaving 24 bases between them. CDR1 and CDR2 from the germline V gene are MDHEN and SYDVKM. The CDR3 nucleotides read TGTGCCAGCGGTTCCTCCCCCCCCGATCGAGGATCCTACGAGCAGTACTTC. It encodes CASGSSPPDRGSYEQYF.

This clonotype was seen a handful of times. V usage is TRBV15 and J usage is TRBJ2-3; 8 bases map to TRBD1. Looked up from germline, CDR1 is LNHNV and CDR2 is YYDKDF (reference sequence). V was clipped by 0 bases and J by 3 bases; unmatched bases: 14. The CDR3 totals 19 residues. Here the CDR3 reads CATSRDYSGGITQTDTQYF. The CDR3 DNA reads TGTGCCACCAGCAGAGATTATTCAGGGGGCATTACACAAACAGATACGCAGTATTTT.

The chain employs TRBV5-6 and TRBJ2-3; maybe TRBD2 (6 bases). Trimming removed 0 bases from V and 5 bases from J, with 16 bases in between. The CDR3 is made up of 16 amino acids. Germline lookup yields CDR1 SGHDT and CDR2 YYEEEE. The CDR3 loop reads CASSLAGGLEGDTQYF. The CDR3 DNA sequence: TGTGCCAGCAGCTTGGCTGGCGGGTTGGAGGGAGATACGCAGTATTTT. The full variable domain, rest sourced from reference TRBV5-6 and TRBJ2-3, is DAGVTQSPTHLIKTRGQQVTLRCSPKSGHDTVSWYQQALGQGPQFIFQYYEEEERQRGNFPDRFSGHQFPNYSSELNVNALLLGDSALYLCASSLAGGLEGDTQYFGPGTRLTVL.

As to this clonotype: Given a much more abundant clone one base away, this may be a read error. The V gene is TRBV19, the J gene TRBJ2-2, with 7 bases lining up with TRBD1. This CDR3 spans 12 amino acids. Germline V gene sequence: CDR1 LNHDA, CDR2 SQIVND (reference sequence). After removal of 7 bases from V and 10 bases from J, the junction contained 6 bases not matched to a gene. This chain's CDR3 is CASITGAEELFF. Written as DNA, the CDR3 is TGTGCCAGTATCACAGGGGCCGAGGAGCTGTTTTTT.

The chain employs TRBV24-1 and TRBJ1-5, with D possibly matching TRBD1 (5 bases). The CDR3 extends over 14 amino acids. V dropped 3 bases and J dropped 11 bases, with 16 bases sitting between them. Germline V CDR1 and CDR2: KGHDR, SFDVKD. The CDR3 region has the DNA TGTGCCACCAGTGATCGGGACGACAATGAAGCCCAGCATTTT. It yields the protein CATSDRDDNEAQHF.

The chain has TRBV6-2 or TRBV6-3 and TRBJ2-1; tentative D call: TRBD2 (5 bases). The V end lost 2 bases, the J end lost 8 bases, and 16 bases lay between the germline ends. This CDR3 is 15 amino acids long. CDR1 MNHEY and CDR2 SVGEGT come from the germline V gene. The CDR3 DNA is TGTGCCAGCAGTTACGTGGCGGGTCCTTGGGATGAGCAGTTCTTC. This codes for CASSYVAGPWDEQFF.

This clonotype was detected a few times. The CDR3 nucleotides are TGCGCCAGCAGCCCGGCCGGGACAGCCGAAAAACTGTTTTTT. Protein: CASSPAGTAEKLFF. The rearrangement uses TRBV4-1 and TRBJ1-4, with 7 bases lining up with TRBD1. The length of the CDR3 is 14 residues. Germline values: CDR1 MGHRA, CDR2 YSYEKL. Trimming took 4 bases from V and 8 from J; bases not matched to a gene: 7.

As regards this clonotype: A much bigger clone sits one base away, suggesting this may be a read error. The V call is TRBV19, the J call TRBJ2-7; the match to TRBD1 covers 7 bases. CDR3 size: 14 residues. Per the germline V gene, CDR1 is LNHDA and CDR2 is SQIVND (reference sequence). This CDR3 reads CASSAGTASYERYF. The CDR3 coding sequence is TGTGCCAGTAGTGCAGGGACAGCTTCCTACGAGCGGTACTTC.

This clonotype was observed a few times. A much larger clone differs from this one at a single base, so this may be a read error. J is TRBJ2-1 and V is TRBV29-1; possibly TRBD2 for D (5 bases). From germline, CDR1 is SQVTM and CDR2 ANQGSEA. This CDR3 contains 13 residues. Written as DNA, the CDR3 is TGCAGCCCCCGGTTAGCGACCTACAATGAGCAGTCCTTC. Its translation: CSPRLATYNEQSF.

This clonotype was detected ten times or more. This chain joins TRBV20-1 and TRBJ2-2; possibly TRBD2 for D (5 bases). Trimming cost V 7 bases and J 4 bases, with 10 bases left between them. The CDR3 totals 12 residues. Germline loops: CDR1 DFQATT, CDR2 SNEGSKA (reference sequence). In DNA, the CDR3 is TGCAGTGTTCTAGCCGGCACCGGGGAGCTGTTTTTT. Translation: CSVLAGTGELFF.

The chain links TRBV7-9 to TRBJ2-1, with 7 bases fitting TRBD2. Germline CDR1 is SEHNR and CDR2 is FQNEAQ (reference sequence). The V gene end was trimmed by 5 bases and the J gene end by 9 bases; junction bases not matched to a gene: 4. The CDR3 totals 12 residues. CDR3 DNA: TGTGCCAGCAGCGGGGGGGGGATTGAGCAGTTCTTC. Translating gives CASSGGGIEQFF.